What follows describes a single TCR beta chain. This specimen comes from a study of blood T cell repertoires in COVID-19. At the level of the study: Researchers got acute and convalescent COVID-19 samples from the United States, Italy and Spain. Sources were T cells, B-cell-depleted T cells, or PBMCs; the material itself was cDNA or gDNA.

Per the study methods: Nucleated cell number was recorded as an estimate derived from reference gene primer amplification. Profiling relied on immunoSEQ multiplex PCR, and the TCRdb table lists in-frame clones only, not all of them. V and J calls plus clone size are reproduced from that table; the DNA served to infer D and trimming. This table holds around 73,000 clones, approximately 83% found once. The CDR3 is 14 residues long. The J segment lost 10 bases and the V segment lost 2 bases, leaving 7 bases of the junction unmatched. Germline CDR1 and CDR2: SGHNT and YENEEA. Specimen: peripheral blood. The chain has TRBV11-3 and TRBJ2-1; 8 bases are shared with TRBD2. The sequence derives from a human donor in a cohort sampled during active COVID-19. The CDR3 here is CASSLPGGPWEQFF. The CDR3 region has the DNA TGTGCCAGCAGCTTACCGGGGGGGCCTTGGGAGCAGTTCTTC.